The 29 T cell receptor beta chains listed next were all sequenced from one sample in a study of post-analysis software for immune sequencing data. Study results and limitations: The five TRBV segments detected at higher frequency in patients than in controls included TRBV5-6, TRBV5-1 and TRBV20-1.

These TCRs are of unknown antigen specificity. Unique molecular identifiers were carried by the TCR beta cDNA libraries. MiXCR, run by TCRdb on the PCR reads, gives a single entry per CDR3 protein. The data hold roughly 870,000 distinct CDR3 sequences, with roughly 58% observed a single time. Sample: blood. The receptors originated from a girl aged 5 to 17 with multiple sclerosis.

V usage is TRBV5-1 and J usage is TRBJ2-7; D is undetermined. The CDR3 runs to 16 residues. V was pared by 3 bases and J by 2 bases, with 18 bases between. Looked up from germline, CDR1 is SGHRS and CDR2 is YFSETQ. CDR3 loop: CASSSVPDAKTYEQYF. DNA for the CDR3: TGCGCCAGCAGCTCCGTCCCCGATGCCAAGACCTACGAGCAGTACTTC.

For the CDR3, the DNA is TGTGCCACCGGGGCCGGGACCACCGTTGATCAGCCCCAGCATTTT. Protein sequence: CATGAGTTVDQPQHF. The chain links TRBV7-9 to TRBJ1-5, with TRBD1 as a possible D gene (5 bases). Trimming pared 10 bases from V and 5 bases from J, leaving 21 bases between. This CDR3 region has 15 residues. Germline V gene data show CDR1 as SEHNR and CDR2 as FQNEAQ (reference sequence).

This clonotype has a handful of counts. CDR3 nucleotide sequence: TGTGCCAGCACCGCCGGCCGGACCTCACCCCTCCACTTT. The encoded protein is CASTAGRTSPLHF. The chain employs TRBV28 and TRBJ1-6; no definite D call. Germline V gene sequence: CDR1 MDHEN, CDR2 SYDVKM. The CDR3 is 13 residues long. V dropped 7 bases and J dropped 10 bases, with 14 bases sitting between them.

The chain is built from TRBV13 and TRBJ1-5; D is undetermined. CDR3 size: 17 residues. CDR1 and CDR2 (germline): PRHDT, FYEKMQ (reference sequence). Trimming took off 0 bases at V and 1 base at J, with 13 bases between the two ends. This CDR3 reads CASSLGLRVGSNQPQHF. CDR3 nucleotides: TGTGCCAGCAGCTTAGGCCTCCGGGTGGGGAGCAATCAGCCCCAGCATTTT.

There are a few counts of this clonotype. This chain links TRBV20-1 with TRBJ2-1, with D possibly TRBD1 on 5 matching bases. The germline gives CDR1 DFQATT, CDR2 SNEGSKA (reference sequence). Trimming pared 3 bases from V and 2 bases from J, leaving 11 bases between. The CDR3 has 14 amino acids. CDR3 nucleotide sequence: TGCAGTGCTAGGGGGCTATCAGCCTACAATGAGCAGTTCTTC. It yields the protein CSARGLSAYNEQFF.

In this sample, this clonotype turned up a few times. V usage is TRBV5-1 and J usage is TRBJ1-2; TRBD1 agrees at 10 bases. The ends lost 4 bases at V and 0 bases at J; junction bases unmatched: 6. The germline CDR1 and CDR2 sequences are SGHRS and YFSETQ. This CDR3 region has 16 residues. CDR3 loop: CASSPGTGVSNYGYTF. DNA for the CDR3: TGCGCCAGCAGCCCGGGGACAGGGGTGTCTAACTATGGCTACACCTTC.

This rearrangement joins TRBV9 to TRBJ2-1; 9 nucleotides line up with TRBD2. Losses at the gene ends were 0 bases for V and 5 bases for J; bases not matched to a gene: 6. The CDR3 consists of 16 residues. Germline V gives CDR1 SGDLS, CDR2 YYNGEE. The CDR3 here is CASSVVPSGIHNEQFF. CDR3 coding DNA: TGTGCCAGCAGCGTAGTACCTAGCGGGATCCACAATGAGCAGTTCTTC.

The gene calls are TRBV12-5 and TRBJ2-7; D is perhaps TRBD2 (5 bases). Germline loops: CDR1 LGHNT, CDR2 FRNRAP. Trimming removed 6 bases from V and 1 base from J, with 19 bases in between. The CDR3 is made up of 16 amino acids. CDR3 nucleotide sequence: TGTGCTAGTGGCCTTAGGCTAGCCGTCAAGTCCTACGAGCAGTACTTC. This translates into CASGLRLAVKSYEQYF.

The J gene is TRBJ2-1, the V gene TRBV15, with 9 bases identical to TRBD2. The CDR3 runs 17 residues. V was pared by 1 base and J by 7 bases, with 11 bases of the junction left unmatched. The germline gives CDR1 LNHNV, CDR2 YYDKDF (reference sequence). CDR3 amino acids: CATSRGIAGVFRNEQFF. Written as DNA, the CDR3 is TGTGCCACCAGCAGAGGAATAGCGGGAGTGTTTAGGAATGAGCAGTTCTTC.

This chain connects TRBV7-6 to TRBJ2-3; D is unresolved. In germline, CDR1 is SGHVS, CDR2 FNYEAQ. Deletions cut 1 base from V and 0 bases from J, with 8 bases between. The CDR3 has 15 residues. This CDR3 is CASSLEPLSTDTQYF. In DNA form, the CDR3 reads TGTGCCAGCAGCTTAGAACCGTTAAGCACAGATACGCAGTATTTT.

This clonotype has more than one count but fewer than ten. The V call is TRBV29-1, the J call TRBJ1-2, with no clear D. CDR3 length equals 13 residues. V dropped 7 bases and J dropped 9 bases, with 21 bases sitting between them. The germline CDR1 and CDR2 sequences are SQVTM and ANQGSEA. The CDR3 nucleotides read TGCAGCGCCGACCTCAGCAGTTCGAGCAGCTACACCTTC. Its translation is CSADLSSSSSYTF.

The chain employs TRBV5-1 and TRBJ2-1; 8 bases fit TRBD1. The CDR3 has 16 residues. The germline gives CDR1 SGHRS, CDR2 YFSETQ. V shed 2 bases, J shed 7 bases, and the junction held 11 bases outside the gene matches. The CDR3 DNA sequence: TGCGCCAGCAGCTTTGAGGGCCGCAGGGGGCGGAATGAGCAGTTCTTC. This gives the protein CASSFEGRRGRNEQFF.

CDR3 in amino acids: CASMGQGFYGYTF. The CDR3 bases are TGTGCCAGCATGGGACAGGGGTTCTATGGCTACACCTTC. V is TRBV12-3 or TRBV12-4 and J is TRBJ1-2; TRBD1 matches at 10 bases. CDR3 length: 13 amino acids. Trimming took 7 bases from V and 4 from J; bases not matched to a gene: 3.

This rearrangement joins TRBV9 to TRBJ1-6; maybe TRBD1 (5 bases). Germline assignment: CDR1 SGDLS and CDR2 YYNGEE. The CDR3 is 15 amino acids. The ends were cut back, 0 bases at V and 10 bases at J, with 14 bases in the middle. The CDR3: CASSVDDSQLSPLHF. CDR3 in DNA: TGTGCCAGCAGCGTAGATGACAGCCAACTATCACCCCTCCACTTT.

The chain carries TRBV5-1 and TRBJ1-1; tentatively, D is TRBD1 (5 bases). The V gene lost 3 bases and the J gene lost 7 bases, with 16 bases spanning the gap. The CDR3 totals 14 residues. Germline loops: CDR1 SGHRS, CDR2 YFSETQ. CDR3 residues: CASSSNQGGVEAFF. In DNA, the CDR3 is TGCGCCAGCAGCTCAAATCAAGGAGGGGTTGAAGCTTTCTTT.

This clonotype was counted only a few times. The chain combines TRBV19 with TRBJ2-5, with 10 bases that match TRBD2. The CDR3 is 18 residues long. CDR1 is LNHDA and CDR2 is SQIVND in the germline V gene (reference sequence). Trimming removed 5 bases from V and 1 base from J; junction bases left unmatched: 13. The CDR3, as DNA: TGTGCCAGTAGTGACGGTGGGGCTAGCGGGAGTCCCCAAGAGACCCAGTACTTC. The encoded protein is CASSDGGASGSPQETQYF.

J is TRBJ2-7 and V is TRBV29-1; D possibly uses TRBD1 or TRBD2 (6 bases each). The CDR3 runs to 14 residues. V shed 0 bases and J shed 0 bases, with 9 bases lying between them. Germline V CDR1 and CDR2: SQVTM, ANQGSEA. CDR3 in DNA: TGCAGCGTTGAAGAAGGGGGGCCCTCCTACGAGCAGTACTTC. It codes for CSVEEGGPSYEQYF.

This clonotype was observed a few times. The chain has TRBV4-1 and TRBJ2-5; 9 bases agree with TRBD2. V trimming: 1 base; J trimming: 5 bases; junction bases outside the gene matches: 5. This CDR3 contains 15 residues. Germline V gene data show CDR1 as MGHRA and CDR2 as YSYEKL. The CDR3 spells CASSQVAGDRETQYF. The CDR3 nucleotides are TGCGCCAGCAGCCAAGTAGCGGGGGACCGCGAGACCCAGTACTTC.

This clonotype turned up a few times. The chain uses TRBV6-2 or TRBV6-3 and TRBJ1-2, with D tentatively TRBD1 (5 bases). The V end was cut by 6 bases, the J end by 3 bases, with 14 bases between. Germline V gene data show CDR1 as MNHEY and CDR2 as SVGEGT. This CDR3 contains 14 residues. The CDR3 nucleotides are TGTGCCAGCAGGGACTCCGGGACGCACTATGGCTACACCTTC. Translation gives CASRDSGTHYGYTF.

Turning to this clonotype: One end of the junction is discordant with germline, which a read error may explain. This sequence joins TRBV5-1 and TRBJ2-7; the match to TRBD1 covers 7 bases. The V gene's germline CDR1 is SGHRS and CDR2 YFSETQ. This CDR3 is 14 amino acids long. The CDR3 nucleotides read TGCGCCGGCAGCCATCCGGGACAGAATTACGAGCAGTACTTC. Translated, it gives CAGSHPGQNYEQYF.

The J gene is TRBJ1-5, the V gene TRBV6-2 or TRBV6-3; D unresolved. Germline loops: CDR1 MNHEY, CDR2 SVGEGT. V dropped 7 bases and J dropped 0 bases, with 7 bases sitting between them. The CDR3 runs 13 residues. The CDR3, as DNA: TGTGCCAGCAAAGAAGATAGCAATCAGCCCCAGCATTTT. It yields the protein CASKEDSNQPQHF.

This clonotype was counted a few times. The chain carries TRBV12-3 or TRBV12-4 and TRBJ2-6; TRBD1 agrees at 8 bases. V dropped 3 bases and J dropped 3; count of bases not matched to a gene: 13. The CDR3 runs 19 residues. CDR3 coding DNA: TGTGCCAGCAGTTTCGCAGGGGGCAAGTCGATTCGTGGGGCCAACGTCCTGACTTTC. This translates into CASSFAGGKSIRGANVLTF.

The CDR3: CASSGAFLREGTDTQYF. The CDR3 DNA follows: TGTGCCAGCAGCGGGGCTTTCTTGCGCGAGGGCACAGATACGCAGTATTTT. This chain links TRBV6-1 with TRBJ2-3; perhaps D is TRBD1 or TRBD2 (5 bases each). CDR1 and CDR2 from the germline V gene are MNHNS and SASEGT. CDR3 length equals 17 residues. The V end lost 6 bases, the J end lost 1 base, and 20 bases lay between the germline ends.

The J gene is TRBJ2-5, the V gene TRBV27; D may correspond to TRBD1 or TRBD2 (5 bases each). This CDR3 is built from 14 residues. The V end was cut by 1 base, the J end by 5 bases, with 11 bases between. In germline, CDR1 is MNHEY, CDR2 SMNVEV (reference sequence). CDR3 region: CASSLYRGSETQYF. The CDR3 nucleotides are TGTGCCAGCAGTTTATATCGGGGCTCCGAGACCCAGTACTTC.

This clonotype was counted only a few times. The chain couples TRBV25-1 to TRBJ2-5; TRBD1 agrees at 7 bases. The CDR3 is 15 residues long. V shed 0 bases and J 5 bases; nucleotides not matched to a gene: 6. Germline CDR1 MGHDK, CDR2 SYGVNS. The DNA of the CDR3 is TGTGCCAGCAGTGAATACAGACAGGGTGAGGAGACCCAGTACTTC. Its protein is CASSEYRQGEETQYF. The full variable domain, rest sourced from reference TRBV25-1 and TRBJ2-5, is EADIYQTPRYLVIGTGKKITLECSQTMGHDKMYWYQQDPGMELHLIHYSYGVNSTEKGDLSSESTVSRIRTEHFPLTLESARPSHTSQYLCASSEYRQGEETQYFGPGTRLLVL.

V and J are TRBV10-3 and TRBJ2-1, with TRBD2 as a possible D gene (6 bases). V lost 3 bases to trimming and J lost 0 bases, with 12 bases between them. The CDR3 is made up of 16 amino acids. CDR1 ENHRY and CDR2 SYGVKD come from the germline V gene. CDR3: CAISEGTLTSYNEQFF. CDR3 nucleotides: TGTGCCATCAGTGAAGGGACTTTAACCTCCTACAATGAGCAGTTCTTC.

In its sample, this clonotype was seen a few times. CDR3 in DNA: TGTGCCAGCAGCTTGGGGGGCGGAAGCTCTGGGGCCAACGTCCTGACTTTC. It yields the protein CASSLGGGSSGANVLTF. The chain recombines TRBV5-6 with TRBJ2-6, with D possibly matching TRBD1 (5 bases). CDR1 and CDR2 (germline): SGHDT, YYEEEE. The V end was cut by 0 bases, the J end by 0 bases, with 10 bases between. This CDR3 has 17 amino acids. The whole variable domain, remainder taken from reference TRBV5-6 and TRBJ2-6, is DAGVTQSPTHLIKTRGQQVTLRCSPKSGHDTVSWYQQALGQGPQFIFQYYEEEERQRGNFPDRFSGHQFPNYSSELNVNALLLGDSALYLCASSLGGGSSGANVLTFGAGSRLTVL.

V is TRBV6-5 and J is TRBJ2-7; possible D gene TRBD2, 6 bases. Germline loops: CDR1 MNHEY, CDR2 SVGAGI. V lost 6 bases and J 8 bases, leaving 17 bases between the germline ends. This CDR3 has 13 residues. In DNA form, the CDR3 reads TGTGCCAGCAGACCGGGAGTCTCTGACAAGCAGTACTTC. Its translation: CASRPGVSDKQYF.

This chain joins TRBV7-2 and TRBJ2-1; TRBD1 agrees at 10 bases. This CDR3 has 19 residues. CDR1 and CDR2 from the germline V gene are SGHTA and FQGNSA. The V gene end was trimmed by 0 bases and the J gene end by 0 bases; junction bases not matched to a gene: 8. The DNA of the CDR3 is TGTGCCAGCAGCTTAGCCCGGGACAGGGGACTCAGCTCCTACAATGAGCAGTTCTTC. As protein: CASSLARDRGLSSYNEQFF.